This TCR beta chain is from a study of cytomegalovirus exposure and HLA in healthy donors. Study-wide results and caveats: A highly shared variant cluster was judged a likely technical artifact. Reported findings show TCR beta sequences accurately forecast HLA-A and HLA-B alleles in most subjects.

Germline CDR1 SQVTM, CDR2 ANQGSEA. Unmatched junction bases numbered 11, after V lost 5 bases and J lost 7 bases. This CDR3 is built from 15 residues. As concerns this clone: Antigen unknown.

The PCR made use of 60 Vbeta and 13 Jbeta primers. The assay was immunoSEQ multiplex PCR, and TCRdb's table has in-frame clones only and misses some. The sample has about 130,000 clones, more than 60% seen once. The TCR sequence derives from a woman aged 40-49 years in good health and CMV-seropositive. This chain uses TRBV29-1 with TRBJ1-1; 12 bases line up with TRBD1. The source material was PBMCs. The CDR3 reads CSVLGGTGGLSEAFF. The CDR3 DNA sequence: TGCAGCGTTTTGGGGGGGACAGGGGGCTTGAGTGAAGCTTTCTTT. Looking up the rest from reference TRBV29-1 and TRBJ1-1 gives the full variable domain: SAVISQKPSRDICQRGTSLTIQCQVDSQVTMMFWYRQQPGQSLTLIATANQGSEATYESGFVIDKFPISRPNLTFSTLTVSNMSPEDSSIYLCSVLGGTGGLSEAFFGQGTRLTVV.